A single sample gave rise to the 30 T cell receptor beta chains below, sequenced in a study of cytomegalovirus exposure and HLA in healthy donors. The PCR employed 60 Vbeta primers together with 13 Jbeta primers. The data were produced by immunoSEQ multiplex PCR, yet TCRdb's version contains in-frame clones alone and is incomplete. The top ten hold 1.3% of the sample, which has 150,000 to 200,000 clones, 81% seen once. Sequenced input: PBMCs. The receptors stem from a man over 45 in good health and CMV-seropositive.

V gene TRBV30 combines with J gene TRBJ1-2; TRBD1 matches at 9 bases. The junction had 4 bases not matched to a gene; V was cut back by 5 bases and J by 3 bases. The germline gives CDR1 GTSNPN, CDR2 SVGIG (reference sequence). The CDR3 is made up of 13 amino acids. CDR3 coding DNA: TGTGCCTGGGTCGGGACAGGGTACTATGGCTACACCTTC. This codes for CAWVGTGYYGYTF.

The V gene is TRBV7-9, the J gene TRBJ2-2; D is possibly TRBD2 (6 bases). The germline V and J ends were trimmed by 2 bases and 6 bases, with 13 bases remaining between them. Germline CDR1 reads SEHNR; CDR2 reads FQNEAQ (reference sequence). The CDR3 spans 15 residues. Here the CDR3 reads CASSLTEGDAGELFF. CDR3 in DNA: TGTGCCAGCAGCTTAACGGAGGGTGACGCCGGGGAGCTGTTTTTT.

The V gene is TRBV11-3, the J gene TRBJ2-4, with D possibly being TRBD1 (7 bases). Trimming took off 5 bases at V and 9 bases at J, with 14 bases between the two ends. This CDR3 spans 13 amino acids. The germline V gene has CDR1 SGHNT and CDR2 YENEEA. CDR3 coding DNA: TGTGCCAGCAGCCAAACAGGGGAGGCCATTCAGTACTTC. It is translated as CASSQTGEAIQYF.

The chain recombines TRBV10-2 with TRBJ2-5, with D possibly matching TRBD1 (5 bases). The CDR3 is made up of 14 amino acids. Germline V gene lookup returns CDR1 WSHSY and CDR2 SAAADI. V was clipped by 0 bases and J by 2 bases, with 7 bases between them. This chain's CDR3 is CASSESWTQETQYF. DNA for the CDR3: TGCGCCAGCAGTGAGTCCTGGACACAAGAGACCCAGTACTTC.

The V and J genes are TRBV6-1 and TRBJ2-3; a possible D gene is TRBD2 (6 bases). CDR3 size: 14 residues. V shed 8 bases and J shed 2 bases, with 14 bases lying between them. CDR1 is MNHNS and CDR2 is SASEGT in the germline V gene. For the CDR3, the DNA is TGTGCCAGCCGAACTAGCCCTTCCACAGATACGCAGTATTTT. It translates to CASRTSPSTDTQYF.

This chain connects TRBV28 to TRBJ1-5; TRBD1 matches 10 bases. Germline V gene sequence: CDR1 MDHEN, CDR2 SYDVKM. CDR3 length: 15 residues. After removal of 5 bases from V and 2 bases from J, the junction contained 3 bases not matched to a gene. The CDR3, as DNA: TGTGCCAGCAGTATTGGACAGGGGGGCAATCAGCCCCAGCATTTT. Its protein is CASSIGQGGNQPQHF.

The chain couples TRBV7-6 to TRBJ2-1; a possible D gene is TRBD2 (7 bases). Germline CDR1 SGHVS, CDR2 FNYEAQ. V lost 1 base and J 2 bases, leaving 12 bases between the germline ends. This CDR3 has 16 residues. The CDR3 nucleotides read TGTGCCAGCAGCTTAGTTGGGGGGGCTGCCTACAATGAGCAGTTCTTC. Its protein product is CASSLVGGAAYNEQFF.

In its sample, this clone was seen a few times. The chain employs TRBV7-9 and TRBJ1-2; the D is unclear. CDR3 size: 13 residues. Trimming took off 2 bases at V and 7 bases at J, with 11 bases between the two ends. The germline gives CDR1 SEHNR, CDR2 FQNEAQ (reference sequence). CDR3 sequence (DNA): TGTGCCAGCAGCTTACAAGAGGAGAGTGGCTACACCTTC. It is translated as CASSLQEESGYTF.

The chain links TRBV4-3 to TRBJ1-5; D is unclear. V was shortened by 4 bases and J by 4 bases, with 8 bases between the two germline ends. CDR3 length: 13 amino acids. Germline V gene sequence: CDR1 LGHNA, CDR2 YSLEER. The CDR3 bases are TGCGCCAGCAGCCCGAGAGGGAATCAGCCCCAGCATTTT. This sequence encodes CASSPRGNQPQHF.

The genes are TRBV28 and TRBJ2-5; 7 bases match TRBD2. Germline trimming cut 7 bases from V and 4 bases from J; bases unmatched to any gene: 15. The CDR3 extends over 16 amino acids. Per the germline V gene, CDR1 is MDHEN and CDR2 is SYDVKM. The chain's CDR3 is CASTQQSSGTLETQYF. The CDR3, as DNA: TGTGCCAGCACCCAACAGTCCAGCGGGACTTTAGAGACCCAGTACTTC.

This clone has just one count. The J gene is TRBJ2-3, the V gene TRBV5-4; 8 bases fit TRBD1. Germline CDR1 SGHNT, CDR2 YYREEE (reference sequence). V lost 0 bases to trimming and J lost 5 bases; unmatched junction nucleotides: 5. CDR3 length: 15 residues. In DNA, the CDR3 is TGTGCCAGCAGCTTGGCAGCGGACAGGGTAGATACGCAGTATTTT. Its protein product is CASSLAADRVDTQYF. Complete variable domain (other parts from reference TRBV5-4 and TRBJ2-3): ETGVTQSPTHLIKTRGQQVTLRCSSQSGHNTVSWYQQALGQGPQFIFQYYREEENGRGNFPPRFSGLQFPNYSSELNVNALELDDSALYLCASSLAADRVDTQYFGPGTRLTVL.

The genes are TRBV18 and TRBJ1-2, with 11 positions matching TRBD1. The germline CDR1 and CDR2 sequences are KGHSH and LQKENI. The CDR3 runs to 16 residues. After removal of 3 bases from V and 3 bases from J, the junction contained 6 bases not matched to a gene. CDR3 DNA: TGTGCCAGCTCACCTTGGACAGGGGGCGATGACTATGGCTACACCTTC. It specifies CASSPWTGGDDYGYTF.

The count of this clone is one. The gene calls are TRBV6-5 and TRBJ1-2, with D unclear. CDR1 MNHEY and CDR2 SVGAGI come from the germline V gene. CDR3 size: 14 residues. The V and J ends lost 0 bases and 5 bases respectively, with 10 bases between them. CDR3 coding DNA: TGTGCCAGCAGTTACTCGACTGCTTTTTATGGCTACACCTTC. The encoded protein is CASSYSTAFYGYTF.

The DNA of the CDR3 is TGTGCCAGCAGTGATTTTCAGGGTATGGGAGAAAAACTGTTTTTT. This gives the protein CASSDFQGMGEKLFF. The chain has TRBV25-1 and TRBJ1-4; maybe TRBD1 (5 bases). V gave up 3 bases and J gave up 8 bases, with 16 bases separating them. Germline assignment: CDR1 MGHDK and CDR2 SYGVNS. This CDR3 comprises 15 residues.

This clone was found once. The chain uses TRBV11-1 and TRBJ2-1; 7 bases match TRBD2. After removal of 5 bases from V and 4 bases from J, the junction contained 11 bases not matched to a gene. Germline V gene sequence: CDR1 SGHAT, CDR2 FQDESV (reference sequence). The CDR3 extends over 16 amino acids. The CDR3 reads CASSPEGGTVYNEQFF. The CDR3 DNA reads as TGTGCCAGCAGCCCCGAGGGAGGGACGGTATACAATGAGCAGTTCTTC.

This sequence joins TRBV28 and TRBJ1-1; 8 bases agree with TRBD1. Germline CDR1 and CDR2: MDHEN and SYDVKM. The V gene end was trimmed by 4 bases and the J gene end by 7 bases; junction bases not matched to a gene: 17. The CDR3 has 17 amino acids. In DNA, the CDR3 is TGTGCCAGCAGTTCCTCAAACTGGGGACAGGTTCCCAGTGAAGCTTTCTTT. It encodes CASSSSNWGQVPSEAFF.

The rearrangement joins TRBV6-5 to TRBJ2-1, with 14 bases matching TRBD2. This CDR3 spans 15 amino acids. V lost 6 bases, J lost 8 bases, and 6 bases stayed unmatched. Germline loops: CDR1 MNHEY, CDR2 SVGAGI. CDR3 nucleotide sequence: TGTGCCAGCAGCCGACTAGCGGGAGGGCTCCATGAGCAGTTCTTC. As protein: CASSRLAGGLHEQFF.

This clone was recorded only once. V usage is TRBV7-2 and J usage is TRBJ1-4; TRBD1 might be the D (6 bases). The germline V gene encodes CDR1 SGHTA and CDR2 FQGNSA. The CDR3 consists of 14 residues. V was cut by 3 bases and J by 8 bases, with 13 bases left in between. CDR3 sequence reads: CASSFGGAGEKLFF. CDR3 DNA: TGTGCCAGCAGCTTCGGGGGGGCAGGCGAAAAACTGTTTTTT. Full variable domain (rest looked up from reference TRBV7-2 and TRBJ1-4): GAGVSQSPSNKVTEKGKDVELRCDPISGHTALYWYRQSLGQGLEFLIYFQGNSAPDKSGLPSDRFSAERTGGSVSTLTIQRTQQEDSAVYLCASSFGGAGEKLFFGSGTQLSVL.

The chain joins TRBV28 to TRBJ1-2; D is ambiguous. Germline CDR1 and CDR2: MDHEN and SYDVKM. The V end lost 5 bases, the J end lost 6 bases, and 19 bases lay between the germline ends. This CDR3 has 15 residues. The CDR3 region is CASSLIRHAGHGYTF. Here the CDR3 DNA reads TGTGCCAGCAGTCTAATTAGACATGCGGGCCATGGCTACACCTTC.

The CDR3 DNA sequence: TGTGCCAGCAGTCCAGGGTTCGCGTGGAGCAATCAGCCCCAGCATTTT. It encodes CASSPGFAWSNQPQHF. This chain joins TRBV28 and TRBJ1-5; a possible D gene is TRBD1 (5 bases). Between the trimmed V and J ends, which lost 5 bases and 1 base, there was a span of 15 bases. Per germline, CDR1 MDHEN and CDR2 SYDVKM. The CDR3 runs 16 residues.

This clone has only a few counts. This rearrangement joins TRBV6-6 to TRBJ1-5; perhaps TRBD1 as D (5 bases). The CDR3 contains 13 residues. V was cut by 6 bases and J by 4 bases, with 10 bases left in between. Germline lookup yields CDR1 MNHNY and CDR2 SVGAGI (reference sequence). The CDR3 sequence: CASRRDGNQPQHF. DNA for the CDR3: TGTGCCAGCAGGCGGGACGGTAATCAGCCCCAGCATTTT.

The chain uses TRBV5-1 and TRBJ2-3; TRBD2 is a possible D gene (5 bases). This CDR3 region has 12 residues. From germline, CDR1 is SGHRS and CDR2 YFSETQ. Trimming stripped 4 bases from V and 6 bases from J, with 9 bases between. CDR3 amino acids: CASSPGSDTQYF. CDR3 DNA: TGCGCCAGCAGCCCGGGATCCGATACGCAGTATTTT.

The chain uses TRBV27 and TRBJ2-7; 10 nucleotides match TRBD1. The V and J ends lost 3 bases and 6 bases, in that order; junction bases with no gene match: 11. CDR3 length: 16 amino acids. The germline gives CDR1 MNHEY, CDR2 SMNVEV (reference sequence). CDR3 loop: CASSFIRTGGPIEQYF. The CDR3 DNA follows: TGTGCCAGCAGTTTTATCCGGACAGGGGGGCCCATCGAGCAGTACTTC.

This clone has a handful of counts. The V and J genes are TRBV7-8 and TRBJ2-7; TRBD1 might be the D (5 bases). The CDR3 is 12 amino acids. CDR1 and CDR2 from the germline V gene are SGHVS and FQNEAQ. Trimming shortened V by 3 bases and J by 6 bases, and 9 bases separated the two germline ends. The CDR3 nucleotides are TGTGCCAGCAGCTTGCCCAGGGTCGAGCAGTACTTC. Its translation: CASSLPRVEQYF.

This chain's CDR3 is CASSSSGGFGNTGELFF. CDR3 sequence (DNA): TGTGCCAGCAGCTCTAGCGGGGGATTCGGGAACACCGGGGAGCTGTTTTTT. The chain uses TRBV7-8 and TRBJ2-2; TRBD2 agrees at 10 bases. Trimming took 4 bases from V and 1 from J; bases not matched to a gene: 6. The CDR3 totals 17 residues. Germline loops: CDR1 SGHVS, CDR2 FQNEAQ.

CDR3 protein: CSVLVPRGTLQETQYF. For the CDR3, the DNA is TGCAGCGTTCTAGTACCGCGGGGGACTCTCCAAGAGACCCAGTACTTC. The gene calls are TRBV29-1 and TRBJ2-5, with TRBD2 matching 7 bases. The germline V gene has CDR1 SQVTM and CDR2 ANQGSEA. V shed 5 bases and J 1 base; nucleotides not matched to a gene: 13. CDR3 length: 16 amino acids.

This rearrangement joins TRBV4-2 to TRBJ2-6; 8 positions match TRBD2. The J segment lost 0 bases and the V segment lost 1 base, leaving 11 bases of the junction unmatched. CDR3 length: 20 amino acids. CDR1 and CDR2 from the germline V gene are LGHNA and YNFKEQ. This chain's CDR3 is CASSQVAPAGDFSGANVLTF. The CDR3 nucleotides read TGTGCCAGCAGCCAAGTCGCCCCAGCGGGGGATTTCTCTGGGGCCAACGTCCTGACTTTC.

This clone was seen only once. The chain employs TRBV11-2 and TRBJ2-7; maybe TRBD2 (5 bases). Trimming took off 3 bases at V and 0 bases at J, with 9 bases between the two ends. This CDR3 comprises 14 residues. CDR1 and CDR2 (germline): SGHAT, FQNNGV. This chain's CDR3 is CASSFTAGSYEQYF. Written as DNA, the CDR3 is TGTGCCAGCAGCTTTACGGCGGGCTCCTACGAGCAGTACTTC.

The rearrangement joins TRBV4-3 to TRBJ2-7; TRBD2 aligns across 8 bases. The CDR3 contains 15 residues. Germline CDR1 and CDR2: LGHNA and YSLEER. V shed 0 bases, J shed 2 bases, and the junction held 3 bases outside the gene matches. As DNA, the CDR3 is TGCGCCAGCAGCCAAGACCGACTAGCGACCTACGAGCAGTACTTC. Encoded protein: CASSQDRLATYEQYF.

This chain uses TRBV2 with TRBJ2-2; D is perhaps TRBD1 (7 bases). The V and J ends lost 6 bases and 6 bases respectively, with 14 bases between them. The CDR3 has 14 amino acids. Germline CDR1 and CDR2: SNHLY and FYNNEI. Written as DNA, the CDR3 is TGTGCCAGCAGCCGACAGGGAGGAGCCGGGGAGCTGTTTTTT. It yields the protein CASSRQGGAGELFF.